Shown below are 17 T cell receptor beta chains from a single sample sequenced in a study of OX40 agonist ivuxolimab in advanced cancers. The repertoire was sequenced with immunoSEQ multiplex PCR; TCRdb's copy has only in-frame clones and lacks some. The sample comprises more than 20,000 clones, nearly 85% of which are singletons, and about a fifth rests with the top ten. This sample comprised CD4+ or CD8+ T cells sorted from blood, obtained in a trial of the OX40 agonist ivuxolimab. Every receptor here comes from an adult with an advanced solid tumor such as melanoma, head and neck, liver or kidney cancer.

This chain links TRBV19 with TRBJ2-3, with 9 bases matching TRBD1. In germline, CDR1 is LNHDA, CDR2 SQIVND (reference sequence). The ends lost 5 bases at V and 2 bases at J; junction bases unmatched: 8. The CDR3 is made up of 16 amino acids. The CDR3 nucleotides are TGTGCCAGTAGTGAAGACAGGGGGTTATACACAGATACGCAGTATTTT. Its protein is CASSEDRGLYTDTQYF.

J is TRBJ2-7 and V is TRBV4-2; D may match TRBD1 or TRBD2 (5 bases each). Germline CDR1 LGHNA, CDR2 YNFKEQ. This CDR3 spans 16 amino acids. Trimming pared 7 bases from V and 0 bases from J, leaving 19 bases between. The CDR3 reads CASTRGAAPGSYEQYF. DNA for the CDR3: TGTGCCAGCACCCGAGGGGCGGCTCCGGGCTCCTACGAGCAGTACTTC.

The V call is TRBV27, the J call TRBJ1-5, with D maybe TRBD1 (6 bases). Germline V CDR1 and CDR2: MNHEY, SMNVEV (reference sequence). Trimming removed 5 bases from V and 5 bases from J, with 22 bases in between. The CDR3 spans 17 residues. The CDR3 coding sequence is TGTGCCAGCAGTCAAATACTCCAGGGGCGGTCATATCAGCCCCAGCATTTT. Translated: CASSQILQGRSYQPQHF.

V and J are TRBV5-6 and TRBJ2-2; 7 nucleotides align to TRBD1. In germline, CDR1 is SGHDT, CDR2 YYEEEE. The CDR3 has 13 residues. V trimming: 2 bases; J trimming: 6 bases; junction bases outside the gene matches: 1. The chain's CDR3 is CASSFDRAGELFF. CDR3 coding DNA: TGTGCCAGCAGCTTCGACAGGGCCGGGGAGCTGTTTTTT.

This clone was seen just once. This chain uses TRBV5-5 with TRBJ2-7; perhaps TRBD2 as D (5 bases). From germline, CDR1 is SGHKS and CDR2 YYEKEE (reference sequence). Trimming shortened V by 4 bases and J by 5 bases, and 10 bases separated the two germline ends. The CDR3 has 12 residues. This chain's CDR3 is CASSTRVDEQYF. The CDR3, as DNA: TGTGCCAGCAGCACGAGGGTTGACGAGCAGTACTTC. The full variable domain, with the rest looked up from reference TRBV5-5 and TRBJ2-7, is DAGVTQSPTHLIKTRGQQVTLRCSPISGHKSVSWYQQVLGQGPQFIFQYYEKEERGRGNFPDRFSARQFPNYSSELNVNALLLGDSALYLCASSTRVDEQYFGPGTRLTVT.

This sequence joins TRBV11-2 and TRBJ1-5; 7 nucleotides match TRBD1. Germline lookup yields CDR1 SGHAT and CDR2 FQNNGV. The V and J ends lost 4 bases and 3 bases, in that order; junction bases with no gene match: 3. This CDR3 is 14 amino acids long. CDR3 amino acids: CASSSTGFNQPQHF. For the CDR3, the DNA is TGTGCCAGCAGCTCGACAGGGTTCAATCAGCCCCAGCATTTT.

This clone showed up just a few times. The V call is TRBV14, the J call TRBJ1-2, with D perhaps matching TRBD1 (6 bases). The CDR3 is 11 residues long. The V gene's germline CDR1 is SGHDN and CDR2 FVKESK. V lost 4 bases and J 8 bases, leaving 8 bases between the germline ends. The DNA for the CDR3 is TGTGCCAGCAGCCCAGGGGCCGGCTACACCTTC. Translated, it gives CASSPGAGYTF.

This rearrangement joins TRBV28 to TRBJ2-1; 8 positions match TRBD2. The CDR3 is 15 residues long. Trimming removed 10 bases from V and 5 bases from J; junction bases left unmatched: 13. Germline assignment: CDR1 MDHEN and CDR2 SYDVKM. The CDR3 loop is CATSPRAGENNEQFF. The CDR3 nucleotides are TGTGCCACCTCACCGCGAGCGGGGGAGAACAATGAGCAGTTCTTC.

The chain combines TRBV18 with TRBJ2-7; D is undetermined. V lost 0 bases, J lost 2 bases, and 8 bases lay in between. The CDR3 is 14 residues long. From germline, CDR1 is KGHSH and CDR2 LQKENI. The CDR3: CASSPPTETYEQYF. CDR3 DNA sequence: TGTGCCAGCTCACCACCGACCGAAACCTACGAGCAGTACTTC.

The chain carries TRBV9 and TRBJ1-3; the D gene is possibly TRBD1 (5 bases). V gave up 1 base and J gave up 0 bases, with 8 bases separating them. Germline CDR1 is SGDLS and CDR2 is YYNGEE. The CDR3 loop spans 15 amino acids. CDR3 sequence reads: CASSVQGASGNTIYF. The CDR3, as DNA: TGTGCCAGCAGCGTACAGGGAGCCTCTGGAAACACCATATATTTT.

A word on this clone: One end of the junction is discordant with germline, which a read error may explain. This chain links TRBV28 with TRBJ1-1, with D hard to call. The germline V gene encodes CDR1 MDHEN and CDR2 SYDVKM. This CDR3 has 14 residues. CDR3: CAGSSSWGNTEAFF. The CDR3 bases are TGTGCCGGCAGTTCGTCCTGGGGGAACACTGAAGCTTTCTTT.

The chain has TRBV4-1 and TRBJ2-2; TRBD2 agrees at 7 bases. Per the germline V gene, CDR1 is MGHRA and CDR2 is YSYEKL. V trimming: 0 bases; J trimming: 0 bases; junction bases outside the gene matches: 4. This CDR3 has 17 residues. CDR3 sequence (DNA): TGCGCCAGCAGCCAAGATGTGCTAGCGGCGAACACCGGGGAGCTGTTTTTT. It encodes CASSQDVLAANTGELFF.

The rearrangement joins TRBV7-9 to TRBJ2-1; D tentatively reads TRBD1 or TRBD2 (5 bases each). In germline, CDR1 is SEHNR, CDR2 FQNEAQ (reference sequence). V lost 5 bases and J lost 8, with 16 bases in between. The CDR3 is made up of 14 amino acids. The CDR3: CASSRGDHWHEQFF. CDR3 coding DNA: TGTGCCAGCAGCCGAGGGGACCATTGGCATGAGCAGTTCTTC.

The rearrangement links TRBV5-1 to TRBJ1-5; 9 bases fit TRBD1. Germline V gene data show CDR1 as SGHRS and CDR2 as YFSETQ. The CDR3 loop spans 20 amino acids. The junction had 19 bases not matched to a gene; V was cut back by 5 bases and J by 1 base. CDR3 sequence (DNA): TGCGCCAGCAGAAGCGCTTTACCTTGCCGGGACAGGGAAAGCAATCAGCCCCAGCATTTT. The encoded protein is CASRSALPCRDRESNQPQHF.

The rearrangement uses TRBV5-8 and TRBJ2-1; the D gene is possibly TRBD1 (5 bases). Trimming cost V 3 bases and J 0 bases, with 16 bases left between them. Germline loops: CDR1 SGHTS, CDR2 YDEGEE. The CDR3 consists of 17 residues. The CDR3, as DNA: TGTGCCAGCAGCTCTGTAGGGGCCCGCAGCTCCTACAATGAGCAGTTCTTC. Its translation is CASSSVGARSSYNEQFF.

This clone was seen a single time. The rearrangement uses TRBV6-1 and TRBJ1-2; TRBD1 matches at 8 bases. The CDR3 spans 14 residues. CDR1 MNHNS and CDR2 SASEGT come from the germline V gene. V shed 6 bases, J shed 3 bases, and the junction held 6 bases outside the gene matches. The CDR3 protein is CASSPDRVYYGYTF. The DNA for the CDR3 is TGTGCCAGCAGCCCGGACAGGGTTTACTATGGCTACACCTTC.

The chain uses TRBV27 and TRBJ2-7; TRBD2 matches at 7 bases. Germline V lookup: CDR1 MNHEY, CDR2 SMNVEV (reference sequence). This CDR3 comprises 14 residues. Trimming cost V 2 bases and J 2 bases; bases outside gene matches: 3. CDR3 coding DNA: TGTGCCAGCAGTTTACACAGCGGGACCTACGAGCAGTACTTC. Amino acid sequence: CASSLHSGTYEQYF.